The 27 T cell receptor beta chains below come from one sample, sequenced in a study of T cell repertoires in ileal Crohn's disease. The assay was immunoSEQ multiplex PCR, and TCRdb's table has in-frame clones only and misses some. The sample has thousands of clones, 72% seen once. Time point in this sample: proximal margin of the surgical specimen (macroscopically non-inflamed). The specimen was ileal tissue. The receptors here all came from an adult with Crohn's disease.

The V call is TRBV28, the J call TRBJ2-6; D is undetermined. CDR1 and CDR2 from the germline V gene are MDHEN and SYDVKM. The length of the CDR3 is 14 residues. V was trimmed by 5 bases and J by 3 bases, leaving 8 bases between them. Written as DNA, the CDR3 is TGTGCCAGCAGTGGCCACGGTGGGGCCAACGTCCTGACTTTC. This codes for CASSGHGGANVLTF.

This clone came up a few times. This chain links TRBV2 with TRBJ2-3; no reliable D call. Germline values: CDR1 SNHLY, CDR2 FYNNEI. This CDR3 is built from 16 residues. The V end lost 6 bases, the J end lost 0 bases, and 16 bases lay between the germline ends. CDR3 residues: CASSGRAGPSTDTQYF. In DNA form, the CDR3 reads TGTGCCAGCAGCGGACGCGCTGGGCCTAGCACAGATACGCAGTATTTT.

The chain recombines TRBV2 with TRBJ1-2; D remains unclear. The germline gives CDR1 SNHLY, CDR2 FYNNEI. The CDR3 sequence is 15 residues long. Trimming took off 7 bases at V and 0 bases at J, with 15 bases between the two ends. In DNA form, the CDR3 reads TGTGCCAGCACCCTATCCCCCGATTCTAACTATGGCTACACCTTC. Protein: CASTLSPDSNYGYTF.

CDR3 in amino acids: CASSLFPGLLYEQYF. CDR3 bases: TGCGCCAGCAGCCTCTTCCCGGGACTCCTCTACGAGCAGTACTTC. The rearrangement links TRBV4-1 to TRBJ2-7; a possible D gene is TRBD2 (6 bases). Germline CDR1 is MGHRA and CDR2 is YSYEKL. The V end lost 4 bases, the J end lost 3 bases, and 16 bases lay between the germline ends. The CDR3 totals 15 residues.

This chain uses TRBV2 with TRBJ2-7; perhaps TRBD2 as D (7 bases). The germline V gene has CDR1 SNHLY and CDR2 FYNNEI. With 6 bases removed from V and 7 bases from J, the gap between germline ends came to 13 bases. The CDR3 is 12 residues long. The CDR3 loop reads CASSVQGGEQYF. The CDR3 bases are TGTGCCAGCAGCGTACAGGGAGGGGAGCAGTACTTC.

The V call is TRBV7-8, the J call TRBJ1-2; D uncertain. In germline, CDR1 is SGHVS, CDR2 FQNEAQ. The CDR3 loop spans 16 amino acids. V was clipped by 1 base and J by 4 bases, with 16 bases between them. CDR3 sequence (DNA): TGTGCCAGCAGCTTAGGCGGGGAACTAGGCGGCTATGGCTACACCTTC. Translating gives CASSLGGELGGYGYTF.

This clone was observed a handful of times. CDR3 nucleotide sequence: TGTGCCAGCAGCCAAAGCCCCAGAGGGGCCAACGTCCTGACTTTC. It is translated as CASSQSPRGANVLTF. The V and J genes are TRBV6-5 and TRBJ2-6, with D uncertain. Germline V gene sequence: CDR1 MNHEY, CDR2 SVGAGI. Trimming removed 6 bases at V and 4 bases at J, with 13 bases between. There are 15 residues in the CDR3.

The chain combines TRBV19 with TRBJ1-5, with TRBD1 as a possible D gene (6 bases). The germline CDR1 and CDR2 sequences are LNHDA and SQIVND (reference sequence). V dropped 8 bases and J dropped 0 bases, with 11 bases sitting between them. The CDR3 has 14 residues. The CDR3 here is CASGYRDSNQPQHF. CDR3 DNA: TGTGCCAGTGGGTACAGGGATAGCAATCAGCCCCAGCATTTT.

This clone came up a few times. The genes are TRBV11-1 and TRBJ2-3; 14 positions match TRBD2. CDR1 is SGHAT, CDR2 FQDESV, per germline (reference sequence). V lost 4 bases to trimming and J lost 8 bases; unmatched junction nucleotides: 8. This CDR3 spans 16 amino acids. CDR3 sequence reads: CASSSPGLAGVGTQYF. CDR3 DNA sequence: TGTGCCAGCAGCTCCCCGGGACTAGCGGGAGTTGGTACGCAGTATTTT. The entire variable domain, with the rest obtained from reference TRBV11-1 and TRBJ2-3, is as follows: EAEVAQSPRYKITEKSQAVAFWCDPISGHATLYWYRQILGQGPELLVQFQDESVVDDSQLPKDRFSAERLKGVDSTLKIQPAELGDSAMYLCASSSPGLAGVGTQYFGPGTRLTVL.

The rearrangement joins TRBV9 to TRBJ2-7, with a tentative D call TRBD2 (6 bases). CDR3 size: 15 residues. The V end was cut by 0 bases, the J end by 2 bases, with 12 bases between. CDR1 is SGDLS and CDR2 is YYNGEE in the germline V gene. The CDR3 coding sequence is TGTGCCAGCAGCGTAGGCGCTAGCGTGGCCTACGAGCAGTACTTC. Its translation: CASSVGASVAYEQYF.

V and J are TRBV27 and TRBJ1-5; D gene ambiguous. This CDR3 is 13 amino acids long. Trimming removed 3 bases from V and 4 bases from J, with 7 bases in between. Germline assignment: CDR1 MNHEY and CDR2 SMNVEV (reference sequence). CDR3 amino acids: CASSLKNNQPQHF. The DNA for the CDR3 is TGTGCCAGCAGTTTGAAAAATAATCAGCCCCAGCATTTT.

The CDR3 DNA is TGTGCCAGCAGTTATCGAGACAGAACGCAAGAGACCCAGTACTTC. This codes for CASSYRDRTQETQYF. This chain links TRBV27 with TRBJ2-5, with a weak D call TRBD1 (5 bases). Germline assignment: CDR1 MNHEY and CDR2 SMNVEV (reference sequence). CDR3 length equals 15 residues. V lost 4 bases to trimming and J lost 2 bases, with 14 bases between them.

The V gene is TRBV18, the J gene TRBJ2-3, with D perhaps matching TRBD1 (6 bases). V lost 6 bases to trimming and J lost 5 bases, with 24 bases between them. From germline, CDR1 is KGHSH and CDR2 LQKENI. This CDR3 is 17 amino acids long. The DNA for the CDR3 is TGTGCCAGCTCCCGCCAGAACCCGGTGGGGGCGAAAGATACGCAGTATTTT. This translates into CASSRQNPVGAKDTQYF. The full variable domain, rest sourced from reference TRBV18 and TRBJ2-3, is NAGVMQNPRHLVRRRGQEARLRCSPMKGHSHVYWYRQLPEEGLKFMVYLQKENIIDESGMPKERFSAEFPKEGPSILRIQQVVRGDSAAYFCASSRQNPVGAKDTQYFGPGTRLTVL.

V usage is TRBV28 and J usage is TRBJ1-1, with TRBD1 matching over 8 bases. The ends lost 2 bases at V and 6 bases at J; junction bases unmatched: 8. Germline CDR1 and CDR2: MDHEN and SYDVKM. The CDR3 consists of 15 residues. CDR3 in DNA: TGTGCCAGCAGTTTAAACACAGGGGGAATCGCTGAAGCTTTCTTT. Translated, it gives CASSLNTGGIAEAFF.

Points on this clone: Compared with germline, one end of the junction differs, possibly owing to a read error. The chain carries TRBV7-9 and TRBJ1-1; the D gene is possibly TRBD1 (5 bases). The CDR3 is made up of 12 amino acids. CDR1 is SEHNR and CDR2 is FQNEAQ in the germline V gene (reference sequence). CDR3 nucleotides: TGCGCAGTCGGGGCTATGAACACTGAAGCTTTCTTT. This gives the protein CAVGAMNTEAFF.

The V gene is TRBV7-3, the J gene TRBJ2-1, with D uncertain. CDR1 and CDR2 (germline): SGHTA, FQGTGA. This CDR3 contains 14 residues. V dropped 1 base and J dropped 8 bases, with 12 bases sitting between them. The CDR3 spells CASSLRSRSDEQFF. The CDR3, as DNA: TGTGCCAGCAGCTTAAGGTCCAGGAGTGATGAGCAGTTCTTC.

V usage is TRBV19 and J usage is TRBJ1-2; TRBD1 aligns across 9 bases. The J segment lost 4 bases and the V segment lost 9 bases, leaving 9 bases of the junction unmatched. Germline CDR1 LNHDA, CDR2 SQIVND (reference sequence). The CDR3 is made up of 14 amino acids. The CDR3 loop is CASQRTGVGYGYTF. The CDR3 DNA sequence: TGTGCCAGCCAACGGACAGGGGTGGGCTATGGCTACACCTTC.

This chain uses TRBV19 with TRBJ1-5, with D tentatively TRBD1 (5 bases). Germline V gene data show CDR1 as LNHDA and CDR2 as SQIVND (reference sequence). V was pared by 5 bases and J by 2 bases, with 13 bases between. This CDR3 is 15 amino acids long. In DNA form, the CDR3 reads TGTGCCAGTAGTTCGGAGGGGCTGGGCAATCAGCCCCAGCATTTT. As protein: CASSSEGLGNQPQHF.

The chain joins TRBV6-6 to TRBJ1-5; 8 bases agree with TRBD1. Per germline, CDR1 MNHNY and CDR2 SVGAGI (reference sequence). Trimming took 4 bases from V and 4 from J; bases not matched to a gene: 9. The CDR3 loop spans 16 amino acids. Here the CDR3 reads CASSFIPTGENQPQHF. The DNA of the CDR3 is TGTGCCAGCAGTTTCATACCGACAGGGGAGAATCAGCCCCAGCATTTT.

CDR3 sequence: CASSLHSPEYPYGYTF. The CDR3 bases are TGTGCCAGCAGTTTACACTCCCCCGAATACCCTTATGGCTACACCTTC. V is TRBV28 and J is TRBJ1-2; D remains unclear. Looked up from germline, CDR1 is MDHEN and CDR2 is SYDVKM. The CDR3 runs 16 residues. V was clipped by 2 bases and J by 5 bases, with 18 bases between them.

The V gene is TRBV14, the J gene TRBJ2-3; the match to TRBD2 covers 13 bases. J lost 6 bases, V lost 4 bases, and 7 bases had no gene match. CDR3 length equals 16 residues. Germline CDR1 is SGHDN and CDR2 is FVKESK. The CDR3: CASSLRTSGSADTQYF. As DNA, the CDR3 is TGTGCCAGCAGCCTTCGGACTAGCGGGAGTGCTGATACGCAGTATTTT.

The chain joins TRBV6-6 to TRBJ2-7; either TRBD1 or TRBD2 may supply D (5 bases each). Trimming cost V 4 bases and J 9 bases, with 10 bases left between them. This CDR3 comprises 11 residues. Germline CDR1 MNHNY, CDR2 SVGAGI (reference sequence). The CDR3 sequence: CASSFRGRQYF. The DNA of the CDR3 is TGTGCCAGCAGTTTCCGGGGCAGGCAGTACTTC.

CDR3: CASSLDTGVYNEQFF. Written as DNA, the CDR3 is TGTGCCAGCAGCTTAGACACGGGGGTTTACAATGAGCAGTTCTTC. V usage is TRBV7-2 and J usage is TRBJ2-1; D perhaps matches TRBD2 (6 bases). Trimming took 1 base from V and 4 from J, leaving 11 bases between them. The CDR3 runs to 15 residues. CDR1 and CDR2 from the germline V gene are SGHTA and FQGNSA.

Of note for this clone: Germline is not matched at one junction end, which may reflect a read error. The J gene is TRBJ2-7, the V gene TRBV10-3; possibly TRBD1 for D (5 bases). The CDR3 is made up of 12 amino acids. The germline CDR1 and CDR2 sequences are ENHRY and SYGVKD. DNA of the CDR3: TGTGCCAGCAGTGGGGCCGGGTACGAGCAGTACTTC. It translates to CASSGAGYEQYF.

V usage is TRBV27 and J usage is TRBJ2-3; 11 bases match TRBD2. Unmatched junction bases numbered 10, after V lost 4 bases and J lost 4 bases. The CDR3 is made up of 17 amino acids. Germline CDR1 is MNHEY and CDR2 is SMNVEV (reference sequence). The chain's CDR3 is CASSSPTSGSNADTQYF. DNA of the CDR3: TGTGCCAGCAGTTCACCAACTAGCGGGAGCAACGCAGATACGCAGTATTTT.

The chain employs TRBV11-2 and TRBJ2-7, with D uncertain. Between the trimmed V and J ends, which lost 3 bases and 3 bases, there was a span of 9 bases. Germline values: CDR1 SGHAT, CDR2 FQNNGV. The CDR3 extends over 13 amino acids. The CDR3 coding sequence is TGTGCCAGCAGCTTTAACGTACGCTACGAGCAGTACTTC. Protein sequence: CASSFNVRYEQYF.

This clone was counted only a few times. The V gene is TRBV7-9, the J gene TRBJ1-5; maybe TRBD1 (5 bases). Germline CDR1 SEHNR, CDR2 FQNEAQ (reference sequence). The CDR3 spans 16 residues. V was clipped by 1 base and J by 0 bases, with 10 bases between them. In DNA form, the CDR3 reads TGTGCCAGCAGCTTAGGGGGGGATTATAGCAATCAGCCCCAGCATTTT. Residues: CASSLGGDYSNQPQHF.